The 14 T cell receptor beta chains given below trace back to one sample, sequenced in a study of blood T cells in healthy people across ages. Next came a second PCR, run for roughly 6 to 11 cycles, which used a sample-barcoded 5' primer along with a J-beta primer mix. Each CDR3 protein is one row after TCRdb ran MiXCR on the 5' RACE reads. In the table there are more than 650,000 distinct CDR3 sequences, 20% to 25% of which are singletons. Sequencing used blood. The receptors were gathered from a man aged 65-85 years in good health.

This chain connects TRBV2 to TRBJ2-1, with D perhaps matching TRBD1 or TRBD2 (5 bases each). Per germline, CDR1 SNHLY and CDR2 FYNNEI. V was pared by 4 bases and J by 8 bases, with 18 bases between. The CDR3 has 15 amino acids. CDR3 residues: CASSVQGLSGDEQFF. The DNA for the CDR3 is TGTGCCAGCAGTGTTCAGGGCTTAAGCGGCGATGAGCAGTTCTTC. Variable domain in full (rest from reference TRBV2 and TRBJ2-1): EPEVTQTPSHQVTQMGQEVILRCVPISNHLYFYWYRQILGQKVEFLVSFYNNEISEKSEIFDDQFSVERPDGSNFTLKIRSTKLEDSAMYFCASSVQGLSGDEQFFGPGTRLTVL.

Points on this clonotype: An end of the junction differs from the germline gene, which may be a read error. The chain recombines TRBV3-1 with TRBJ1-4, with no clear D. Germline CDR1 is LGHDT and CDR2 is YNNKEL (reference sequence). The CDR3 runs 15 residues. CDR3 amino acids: CASSHVGATNEKLLF. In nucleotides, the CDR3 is TGTGCCAGCAGCCACGTCGGTGCAACTAATGAAAAACTGCTTTTT.

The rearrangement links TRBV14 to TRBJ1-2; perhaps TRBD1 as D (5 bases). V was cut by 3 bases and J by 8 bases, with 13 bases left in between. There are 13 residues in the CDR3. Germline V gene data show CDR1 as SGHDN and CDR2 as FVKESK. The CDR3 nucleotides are TGTGCCAGCAGCCAGAGCGGGGACCGCGGCTACACCTTC. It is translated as CASSQSGDRGYTF.

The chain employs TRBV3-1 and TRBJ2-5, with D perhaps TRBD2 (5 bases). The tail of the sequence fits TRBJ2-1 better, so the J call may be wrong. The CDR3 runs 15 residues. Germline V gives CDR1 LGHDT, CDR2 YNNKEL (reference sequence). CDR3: CASSQVGLAYNEQFF. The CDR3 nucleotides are TGTGCCAGCAGCCAAGTCGGACTGGCTTACAATGAGCAGTTCTTC.

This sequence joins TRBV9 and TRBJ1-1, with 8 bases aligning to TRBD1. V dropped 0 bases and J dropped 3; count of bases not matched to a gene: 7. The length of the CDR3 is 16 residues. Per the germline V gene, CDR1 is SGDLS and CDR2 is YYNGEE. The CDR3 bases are TGTGCCAGCAGCGTAGTCTGTCCACAGGGGGACACTGAAGCTTTCTTT. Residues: CASSVVCPQGDTEAFF.

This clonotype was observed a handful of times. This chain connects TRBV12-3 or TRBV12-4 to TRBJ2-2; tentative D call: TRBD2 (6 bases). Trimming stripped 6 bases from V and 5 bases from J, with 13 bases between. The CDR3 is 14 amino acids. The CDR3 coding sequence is TGTGCCAGCAGCAGAAGGACTATTACCGGGGAGCTGTTTTTT. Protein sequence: CASSRRTITGELFF.

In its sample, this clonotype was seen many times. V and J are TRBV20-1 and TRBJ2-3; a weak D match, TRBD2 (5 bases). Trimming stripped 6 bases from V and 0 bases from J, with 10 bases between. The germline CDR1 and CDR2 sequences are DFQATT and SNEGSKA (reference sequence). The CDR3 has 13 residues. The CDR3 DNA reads TGCAGTGCGTTGGTAGCGAGCACAGATACGCAGTATTTT. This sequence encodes CSALVASTDTQYF.

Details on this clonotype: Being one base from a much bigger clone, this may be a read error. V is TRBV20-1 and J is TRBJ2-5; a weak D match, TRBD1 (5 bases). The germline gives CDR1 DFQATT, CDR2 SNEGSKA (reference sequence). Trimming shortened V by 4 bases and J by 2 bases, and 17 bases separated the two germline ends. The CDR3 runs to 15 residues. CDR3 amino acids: CSATIAQVYQETQYF. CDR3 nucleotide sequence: TGCAGTGCTACCATCGCACAGGTTTATCAAGAGACCCAGTACTTC.

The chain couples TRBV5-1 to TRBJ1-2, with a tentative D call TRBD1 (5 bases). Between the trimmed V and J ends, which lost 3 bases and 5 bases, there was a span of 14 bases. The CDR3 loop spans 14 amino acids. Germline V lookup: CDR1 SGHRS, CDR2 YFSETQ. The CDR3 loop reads CASSSTQGRYGYTF. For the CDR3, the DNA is TGCGCCAGCAGCTCCACGCAGGGTAGATATGGCTACACCTTC.

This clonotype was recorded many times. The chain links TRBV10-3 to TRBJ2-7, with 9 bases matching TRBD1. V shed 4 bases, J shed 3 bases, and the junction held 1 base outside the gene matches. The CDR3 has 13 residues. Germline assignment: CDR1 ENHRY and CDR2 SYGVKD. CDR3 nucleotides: TGTGCCATCAGTGGGGACAGGGTCTACGAGCAGTACTTC. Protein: CAISGDRVYEQYF.

CDR3 sequence reads: CASSLDRGIVGRGTEAFF. As DNA, the CDR3 is TGTGCCAGCAGCTTAGATCGGGGGATAGTTGGCCGGGGCACTGAAGCTTTCTTT. The V call is TRBV7-2, the J call TRBJ1-1; perhaps TRBD1 as D (5 bases). The CDR3 has 18 residues. V was cut by 1 base and J by 4 bases, with 22 bases left in between. Germline V lookup: CDR1 SGHTA, CDR2 FQGNSA.

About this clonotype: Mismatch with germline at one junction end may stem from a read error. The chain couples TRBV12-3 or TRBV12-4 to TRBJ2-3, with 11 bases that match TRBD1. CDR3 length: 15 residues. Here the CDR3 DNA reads TGTGCCAGCAGTCCTGGGGACAGGGGGGCAGATGCGCAGTATTTT. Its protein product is CASSPGDRGADAQYF.

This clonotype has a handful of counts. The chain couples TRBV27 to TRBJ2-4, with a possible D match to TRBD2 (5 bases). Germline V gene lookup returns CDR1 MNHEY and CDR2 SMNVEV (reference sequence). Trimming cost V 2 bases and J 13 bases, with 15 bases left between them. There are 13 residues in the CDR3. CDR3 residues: CASSLDFGSGQYF. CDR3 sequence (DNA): TGTGCCAGCAGTTTAGACTTCGGATCGGGACAGTACTTC.

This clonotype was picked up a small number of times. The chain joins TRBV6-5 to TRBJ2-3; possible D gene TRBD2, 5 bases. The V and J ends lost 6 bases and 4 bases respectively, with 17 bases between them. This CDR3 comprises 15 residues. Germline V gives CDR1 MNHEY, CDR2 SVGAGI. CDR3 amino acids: CASSPTSTGADTQYF. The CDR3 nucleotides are TGTGCCAGCAGCCCTACCAGCACCGGGGCAGATACGCAGTATTTT.